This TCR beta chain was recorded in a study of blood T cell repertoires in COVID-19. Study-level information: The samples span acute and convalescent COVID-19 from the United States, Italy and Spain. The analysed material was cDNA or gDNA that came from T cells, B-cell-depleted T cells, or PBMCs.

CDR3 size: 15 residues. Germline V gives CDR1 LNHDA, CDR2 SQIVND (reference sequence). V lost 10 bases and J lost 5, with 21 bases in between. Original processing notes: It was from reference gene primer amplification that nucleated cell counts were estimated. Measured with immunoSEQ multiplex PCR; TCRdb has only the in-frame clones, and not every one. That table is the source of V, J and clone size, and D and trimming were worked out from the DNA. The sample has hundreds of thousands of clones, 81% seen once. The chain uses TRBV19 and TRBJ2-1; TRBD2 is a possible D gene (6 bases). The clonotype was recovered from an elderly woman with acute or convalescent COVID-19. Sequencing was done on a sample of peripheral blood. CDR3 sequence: CATSRGGGVHNEQFF. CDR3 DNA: TGTGCCACTTCTCGTGGAGGCGGGGTCCACAATGAGCAGTTCTTC.